This TCR beta chain was identified during a study of prognosis after radiotherapy for stage I lung cancer. Study-wide findings and caveats: The study found that unique TCR clone counts fell after stereotactic body radiation therapy, median roughly 10,000 versus 7,000.

Many counts were recorded for this clonotype. Its specificity is not known. Trimming cost V 0 bases and J 7 bases, with 6 bases left between them. Germline assignment: CDR1 LGHDT and CDR2 YNNKEL (reference sequence). CDR3 length equals 12 residues. The study amplified the TCR beta CDR3 region from genomic DNA. This amplification was carried out by two rounds of multiplex PCR. Round one of PCR was performed, and it used primers specific to each TRBV and TRBJ gene. TCRdb ran MiXCR on the multiplex PCR reads and lists one entry per CDR3 protein. This sample yields around 60,000 distinct CDR3 sequences, of which around 27% are seen a single time; roughly 7.5% belongs to the top ten.

The receptor's source is a donor aged 50 or older with non-small cell lung cancer. The sample here was PBMCs, taken before or after stereotactic body radiation therapy (not recorded which). The V and J genes are TRBV3-1 and TRBJ2-5, with no clear D. CDR3 sequence (DNA): TGTGCCAGCAGCCAAGATGTGGGGACCCAGTACTTC. Translated: CASSQDVGTQYF.